This TCR beta chain came from a study of blood T cell repertoires in COVID-19. This CDR3 spans 15 amino acids. Between the trimmed V and J ends, which lost 3 bases and 2 bases, there was a span of 11 bases. Germline V gene sequence: CDR1 KGHSH, CDR2 LQKENI. The protocol was immunoSEQ multiplex PCR, while the TCRdb copy is restricted to in-frame clones and leaves out a portion. The table includes 130,000 to 150,000 clones, 70% to 90% detected once. The chain carries TRBV18 and TRBJ2-1; D possibly corresponds to TRBD1 (5 bases). The specimen was peripheral blood. This TCR was recovered from a human donor with acute or convalescent COVID-19. The donor label of this sample is uncertain. The CDR3 is CASSPDQGAYNEQFF. The CDR3 region has the DNA TGTGCCAGCTCACCCGATCAGGGTGCCTACAATGAGCAGTTCTTC.